The rows below give T cell receptor beta chains drawn from one sample of a study of T cell repertoires in cytomegalovirus infection. TCRdb re-analysed the reads in MiXCR, keeping a single row per CDR3 protein. The data contain a few hundred thousand distinct CDR3 sequences, around 27% of them singletons. What was sequenced was PBMCs. These TCRs come from a human donor in good health (CMV status not recorded). Some clones in this sample may be carry-over from other donors' samples. Each CDR3 is given with its conserved first and last residue. The order of the fields is clone size, D gene, J gene, V gene, CDR3 DNA, CDR3 protein. A D gene is named only where the DNA matches it firmly. Some rows have no size entry. The others give once, few or many, or a class for an expanded clone.

abundance: -; d_gene: -; j_gene: TRBJ2-7; v_gene: TRBV11-2; CDR3nt: TGTGCCAGCAGCGTACCGGGACGGTTCTACGAGCAGTACTTC; CDR3aa: CASSVPGRFYEQYF
abundance: -; d_gene: TRBD2; j_gene: TRBJ2-7; v_gene: TRBV12-3/TRBV12-4; CDR3nt: TGTGCCAGCAGTTTACGGCTAGCGGGAGCGTCCCGGGAGCAGTACTTC; CDR3aa: CASSLRLAGASREQYF
abundance: -; d_gene: TRBD1; j_gene: TRBJ1-6; v_gene: TRBV7-9; CDR3nt: TGTGCCAGCAGCCCCGACAGGGGGCAAAGAAATTCACCCCTCCACTTT; CDR3aa: CASSPDRGQRNSPLHF
abundance: few; d_gene: TRBD2; j_gene: TRBJ2-1; v_gene: TRBV7-6; CDR3nt: TGTGCCAGCAGCCCGAGGGGACTAGCGGGAGCGGTGAATGAGCAGTTCTTC; CDR3aa: CASSPRGLAGAVNEQFF
abundance: many; d_gene: -; j_gene: TRBJ1-1; v_gene: TRBV7-3; CDR3nt: TGTGCCAGCAGCTTCAAACAGAACACTGAAGCTTTCTTT; CDR3aa: CASSFKQNTEAFF
abundance: many; d_gene: TRBD1; j_gene: TRBJ1-2; v_gene: TRBV29-1; CDR3nt: TGCAGCGTTGAAGATCTTGGGCAGGGGGTATCCTATGGCTACACCTTC; CDR3aa: CSVEDLGQGVSYGYTF
abundance: -; d_gene: -; j_gene: TRBJ2-1; v_gene: TRBV29-1; CDR3nt: TGCAGCGTTGAGTCGAGGAGCTCCTACAATGAGCAGTTCTTC; CDR3aa: CSVESRSSYNEQFF
abundance: -; d_gene: -; j_gene: TRBJ2-2; v_gene: TRBV7-9; CDR3nt: TGTGCCAGCAGCCGCTCCGGGGGGCTCGGGAACACCGGGGAGCTGTTTTTT; CDR3aa: CASSRSGGLGNTGELFF
abundance: -; d_gene: TRBD1; j_gene: TRBJ1-6; v_gene: TRBV27; CDR3nt: TGTGCCAGCAGTCCCGGACAGGCCTTGGGGGTCGCCCTCCACTTT; CDR3aa: CASSPGQALGVALHF
abundance: few; d_gene: -; j_gene: TRBJ1-2; v_gene: TRBV6-5; CDR3nt: TGTGCCAGCAGTTACTCGATACAGGGCTCATATGGCTACACCTTC; CDR3aa: CASSYSIQGSYGYTF
abundance: many; d_gene: TRBD1; j_gene: TRBJ2-4; v_gene: TRBV7-2; CDR3nt: TGTGCCAGCAGCCAATTACCCGGGACAGTAAACATTCAGTACTTC; CDR3aa: CASSQLPGTVNIQYF
abundance: many; d_gene: TRBD1; j_gene: TRBJ1-3; v_gene: TRBV7-2; CDR3nt: TGTGCCAGCAGGCAAACAGGGGCTGGAAACACCATATATTTT; CDR3aa: CASRQTGAGNTIYF
abundance: few; d_gene: -; j_gene: TRBJ2-2; v_gene: TRBV28; CDR3nt: TGTGCCAGCAGGGCCCTCCAGCTTGCCGGGGAGCTGTTTTTT; CDR3aa: CASRALQLAGELFF
abundance: -; d_gene: -; j_gene: TRBJ2-3; v_gene: TRBV28; CDR3nt: TGTGCCAGCAACCCTCCCCCCGGGAGTGGCACAGATACGCAGTATTTT; CDR3aa: CASNPPPGSGTDTQYF
abundance: -; d_gene: -; j_gene: TRBJ2-7; v_gene: TRBV4-3; CDR3nt: TGCGCCAGCAGCAGACAGGATAGCTCCTACGAGCAGTACTTC; CDR3aa: CASSRQDSSYEQYF
abundance: -; d_gene: -; j_gene: TRBJ2-1; v_gene: TRBV15; CDR3nt: TGTGCCACCAGCACGCAGGGGACTGAGCAGTTCTTC; CDR3aa: CATSTQGTEQFF